The 32 T cell receptor beta chains presented below share a single source sample, sequenced in a study of CD8 T cells in Susac syndrome. Random hexamers primed reverse transcription of roughly 0.5 to 1 ug RNA. Each CDR3 protein is one row after TCRdb ran MiXCR on the immunoSEQ multiplex PCR reads. The profile shows about 94,000 distinct CDR3 sequences, roughly 94% of them singletons. Sample: CD4+ T cells from PBMCs. All receptors come from a human donor with Susac syndrome.

The CDR3 protein is CASQTGETEAFF. The CDR3 DNA reads TGTGCCTCACAGACAGGAGAGACTGAAGCTTTCTTT. The chain has TRBV30 and TRBJ1-1, with TRBD1 as a possible D gene (6 bases). This CDR3 is 12 amino acids long. Germline loops: CDR1 GTSNPN, CDR2 SVGIG (reference sequence). V dropped 7 bases and J dropped 5 bases, with 14 bases sitting between them.

The chain is built from TRBV11-1 and TRBJ2-6; TRBD1 might be the D (5 bases). The germline V gene encodes CDR1 SGHAT and CDR2 FQDESV (reference sequence). The CDR3 has 17 residues. The V and J ends lost 1 base and 0 bases respectively, with 10 bases between them. In nucleotides, the CDR3 is TGTGCCAGCAGCTTAGGGGGCCCATACTCTGGGGCCAACGTCCTGACTTTC. This translates into CASSLGGPYSGANVLTF.

V is TRBV29-1 and J is TRBJ2-7, with 7 bases fitting TRBD1. J was trimmed by 6 bases and V by 4 bases; bases with no gene match: 9. The CDR3 is 13 amino acids. Germline CDR1 SQVTM, CDR2 ANQGSEA. The CDR3 is CSVAGQRVGEQYF. In nucleotides, the CDR3 is TGCAGCGTTGCGGGACAGAGAGTGGGCGAGCAGTACTTC.

This clonotype has just a few counts. The rearrangement joins TRBV7-2 to TRBJ1-5, with a possible D match to TRBD1 (5 bases). V lost 8 bases and J lost 2, with 13 bases in between. CDR3 length equals 14 residues. Germline lookup yields CDR1 SGHTA and CDR2 FQGNSA. The CDR3: CASDSGLGNQPQHF. The DNA of the CDR3 is TGTGCCAGCGATTCGGGGCTTGGCAATCAGCCCCAGCATTTT.

This chain connects TRBV4-3 to TRBJ1-2; D might be TRBD1 (6 bases). The CDR3 spans 14 residues. Trimming stripped 5 bases from V and 5 bases from J, with 15 bases between. CDR1 is LGHNA and CDR2 is YSLEER in the germline V gene. This CDR3 is CASSARTASYGYTF. Here the CDR3 DNA reads TGCGCCAGCAGCGCACGGACAGCCTCATATGGCTACACCTTC.

V usage is TRBV30 and J usage is TRBJ2-1; 9 bases are shared with TRBD2. The germline gives CDR1 GTSNPN, CDR2 SVGIG (reference sequence). The CDR3 extends over 15 amino acids. Trimming at V came to 0 bases and at J to 3 bases, leaving 3 bases not matched to a gene. CDR3 protein: CAWSVGGGGYNEQFF. The DNA of the CDR3 is TGTGCCTGGAGTGTGGGCGGGGGGGGCTACAATGAGCAGTTCTTC.

The V and J genes are TRBV14 and TRBJ2-4; D perhaps matches TRBD1 (6 bases). Germline CDR1 reads SGHDN; CDR2 reads FVKESK. Trimming took off 0 bases at V and 7 bases at J, with 7 bases between the two ends. This CDR3 is 13 amino acids long. The CDR3 here is CASSQDQGNIQYF. The CDR3 nucleotides are TGTGCCAGCAGCCAAGACCAGGGGAACATTCAGTACTTC.

The J gene is TRBJ1-1, the V gene TRBV6-4, with D possibly TRBD1 on 5 matching bases. The V gene lost 3 bases and the J gene lost 8 bases, with 16 bases spanning the gap. The CDR3 is made up of 14 amino acids. Germline V gene sequence: CDR1 MRHNA, CDR2 SNTAGT. The CDR3 reads CASSERGEAKEAFF. For the CDR3, the DNA is TGTGCCAGCAGTGAGAGGGGAGAAGCGAAAGAAGCTTTCTTT.

The V and J genes are TRBV11-2 and TRBJ2-1; D is undetermined. The germline V gene has CDR1 SGHAT and CDR2 FQNNGV. This CDR3 is 11 amino acids long. The V end was cut by 7 bases, the J end by 2 bases, with 3 bases between. The CDR3 loop reads CASTTYNEQFF. CDR3 nucleotide sequence: TGTGCCAGCACCACCTACAATGAGCAGTTCTTC.

The V call is TRBV7-2, the J call TRBJ2-5, with TRBD1 matching over 7 bases. There are 13 residues in the CDR3. Trimming removed 1 base from V and 8 bases from J; junction bases left unmatched: 4. Germline lookup yields CDR1 SGHTA and CDR2 FQGNSA. DNA for the CDR3: TGTGCCAGCAGCTTAGACCCAGGGGGAACCCAGTACTTC. Translated: CASSLDPGGTQYF.

V gene TRBV19 combines with J gene TRBJ1-1; no clear D. In germline, CDR1 is LNHDA, CDR2 SQIVND (reference sequence). V shed 5 bases and J shed 5 bases, with 12 bases lying between them. CDR3 length equals 13 residues. The CDR3 region has the DNA TGTGCCAGTAGTCCCGCGGTAGTGACTGAAGCTTTCTTT. Translation gives CASSPAVVTEAFF.

In DNA, the CDR3 is TGTGCCAGCAGCCCTCGCAGGACAGGGGGTAATTCACCCCTCCACTTT. Protein sequence: CASSPRRTGGNSPLHF. The rearrangement links TRBV5-6 to TRBJ1-6, with 10 bases identical to TRBD1. The CDR3 has 16 residues. With V trimmed by 4 bases and J by 6 bases, 7 bases remained unmatched. Germline V CDR1 and CDR2: SGHDT, YYEEEE.

This clonotype was found once. V and J are TRBV3-1 and TRBJ2-1, with D perhaps matching TRBD2 (7 bases). CDR3 length: 15 amino acids. Per the germline V gene, CDR1 is LGHDT and CDR2 is YNNKEL (reference sequence). V lost 3 bases and J lost 8, with 17 bases in between. This chain's CDR3 is CASSQGRGGHHEQFF. CDR3 nucleotides: TGTGCCAGCAGCCAGGGTCGCGGGGGCCACCATGAGCAGTTCTTC.

This chain uses TRBV29-1 with TRBJ1-1, with TRBD1 as a possible D gene (5 bases). Trimming left V 4 bases short and J 4 bases short, with 13 bases between. Germline assignment: CDR1 SQVTM and CDR2 ANQGSEA. CDR3 length: 13 amino acids. The CDR3 reads CSVVTGGGTEAFF. CDR3 bases: TGCAGCGTTGTTACCGGGGGGGGCACTGAAGCTTTCTTT.

This clonotype was recorded once. V and J are TRBV6-5 and TRBJ1-5; D is perhaps TRBD1 (6 bases). Germline V gene lookup returns CDR1 MNHEY and CDR2 SVGAGI. V was clipped by 5 bases and J by 7 bases, with 18 bases between them. CDR3 length: 15 amino acids. CDR3 DNA: TGTGCCAGCAGTCTATCAGGAGGGGGAGGACAGCCCCAGCATTTT. Its translation is CASSLSGGGGQPQHF.

The genes are TRBV5-4 and TRBJ2-3, with 10 positions matching TRBD2. CDR1 is SGHNT, CDR2 YYREEE, per germline (reference sequence). This CDR3 region has 18 residues. V was pared by 3 bases and J by 5 bases, with 15 bases of the junction left unmatched. The CDR3 sequence is CASSWGASGGASGDTQYF. Here the CDR3 DNA reads TGTGCCAGCAGCTGGGGGGCTAGCGGGGGAGCGTCCGGAGATACGCAGTATTTT.

V and J are TRBV27 and TRBJ1-1, with D tentatively TRBD1 (5 bases). Trimming stripped 6 bases from V and 4 bases from J, with 15 bases between. The CDR3 extends over 14 amino acids. From germline, CDR1 is MNHEY and CDR2 SMNVEV (reference sequence). DNA of the CDR3: TGTGCCAGCAGAACCTCAGGGCTTAGCACTGAAGCTTTCTTT. As protein: CASRTSGLSTEAFF.

The V call is TRBV6-2 or TRBV6-3, the J call TRBJ1-6; D is ambiguous. From germline, CDR1 is MNHEY and CDR2 SVGEGT. Trimming pared 4 bases from V and 10 bases from J, leaving 11 bases between. The CDR3 extends over 13 amino acids. The CDR3 region has the DNA TGTGCCAGCAGTTCCGGGGTAAGGTCACCCCTCCACTTT. It is translated as CASSSGVRSPLHF.

This chain links TRBV28 with TRBJ1-4; no definite D call. CDR1 is MDHEN, CDR2 SYDVKM, per germline. V was pared by 6 bases and J by 9 bases, with 14 bases between. There are 13 residues in the CDR3. The DNA for the CDR3 is TGTGCCAGCAGCGCTGAAAGGCGGAAAAAACTGTTTTTT. It encodes CASSAERRKKLFF.

The chain uses TRBV3-1 and TRBJ2-1; possibly TRBD2 for D (6 bases). The ends were cut back, 4 bases at V and 1 base at J, with 14 bases in the middle. Germline values: CDR1 LGHDT, CDR2 YNNKEL (reference sequence). This CDR3 contains 16 residues. CDR3 in amino acids: CASSLLGSPSYNEQFF. In nucleotides, the CDR3 is TGTGCCAGCAGCCTCCTCGGGAGCCCTTCCTACAATGAGCAGTTCTTC.

This chain joins TRBV14 and TRBJ2-7; D not resolved. Per the germline V gene, CDR1 is SGHDN and CDR2 is FVKESK. The V gene lost 4 bases and the J gene lost 5 bases, with 6 bases spanning the gap. This CDR3 is 11 amino acids long. The CDR3 loop reads CASSRGHEQYF. CDR3 coding DNA: TGTGCCAGCAGCCGAGGCCACGAGCAGTACTTC. The full variable domain, its missing parts supplied by reference TRBV14 and TRBJ2-7, is EAGVTQFPSHSVIEKGQTVTLRCDPISGHDNLYWYRRVMGKEIKFLLHFVKESKQDESGMPNNRFLAERTGGTYSTLKVQPAELEDSGVYFCASSRGHEQYFGPGTRLTVT.

The chain employs TRBV7-9 and TRBJ2-7; no definite D call. Germline assignment: CDR1 SEHNR and CDR2 FQNEAQ (reference sequence). Trimming pared 1 base from V and 5 bases from J, leaving 6 bases between. The CDR3 runs 12 residues. The CDR3 region has the DNA TGTGCCAGCAGCTTAGGTGCCAACGAGCAGTACTTC. It encodes CASSLGANEQYF.

The chain joins TRBV5-1 to TRBJ2-5; D is undetermined. Germline V gene sequence: CDR1 SGHRS, CDR2 YFSETQ. V was cut by 5 bases and J by 3 bases, with 14 bases left in between. This CDR3 comprises 14 residues. The CDR3 loop is CASSEKVGEETQYF. The CDR3 nucleotides read TGCGCCAGCAGTGAGAAAGTTGGGGAAGAGACCCAGTACTTC. Based on the CDR3 plus reference TRBV5-1 and TRBJ2-5, the full variable domain is KAGVTQTPRYLIKTRGQQVTLSCSPISGHRSVSWYQQTPGQGLQFLFEYFSETQRNKGNFPGRFSGRQFSNSRSEMNVSTLELGDSALYLCASSEKVGEETQYFGPGTRLLVL.

The genes are TRBV7-2 and TRBJ2-3; D remains ambiguous. The germline CDR1 and CDR2 sequences are SGHTA and FQGNSA. CDR3 length: 15 amino acids. V lost 1 base to trimming and J lost 2 bases, with 10 bases between them. In DNA, the CDR3 is TGTGCCAGCAGCTTAGTGGCCAAGAACACAGATACGCAGTATTTT. This gives the protein CASSLVAKNTDTQYF.

V is TRBV6-6 and J is TRBJ2-4, with TRBD2 as a possible D gene (6 bases). The germline V gene has CDR1 MNHNY and CDR2 SVGAGI (reference sequence). The CDR3 sequence is 13 residues long. Trimming removed 8 bases at V and 6 bases at J, with 14 bases between. The CDR3: CASSGGSGNIQYF. CDR3 nucleotides: TGTGCCAGCTCTGGGGGTAGCGGAAACATTCAGTACTTC.

The chain couples TRBV3-1 to TRBJ1-2, with D hard to call. The CDR3 totals 12 residues. Trimming pared 4 bases from V and 8 bases from J, leaving 11 bases between. CDR1 is LGHDT and CDR2 is YNNKEL in the germline V gene (reference sequence). For the CDR3, the DNA is TGTGCCAGCAGCCTACAGACCGGCGGCTACACCTTC. It codes for CASSLQTGGYTF.

The V and J genes are TRBV5-1 and TRBJ2-1; no definite D call. The CDR3 runs 14 residues. Germline loops: CDR1 SGHRS, CDR2 YFSETQ. Trimming cost V 6 bases and J 0 bases, with 10 bases left between them. In DNA, the CDR3 is TGCGCCAGCAAGCAGGACGCCTCCTACAATGAGCAGTTCTTC. Residues: CASKQDASYNEQFF.

The chain couples TRBV12-5 to TRBJ1-1, with D maybe TRBD1 (5 bases). Trimming removed 7 bases at V and 2 bases at J, with 11 bases between. The CDR3 covers 13 residues. Germline assignment: CDR1 LGHNT and CDR2 FRNRAP. This CDR3 reads CASALRVNTEAFF. The CDR3 DNA is TGTGCTAGTGCTCTCAGGGTTAACACTGAAGCTTTCTTT.

The J gene is TRBJ1-1, the V gene TRBV9, with 8 bases fitting TRBD1. Germline V gives CDR1 SGDLS, CDR2 YYNGEE. The CDR3 covers 15 residues. Trimming at V came to 4 bases and at J to 1 base, leaving 6 bases not matched to a gene. This CDR3 reads CASSPRGQGNTEAFF. The CDR3, as DNA: TGTGCCAGCAGCCCCCGTGGACAGGGGAACACTGAAGCTTTCTTT.

V is TRBV30 and J is TRBJ1-1; 7 nucleotides line up with TRBD1. CDR3 length: 14 amino acids. Germline CDR1 is GTSNPN and CDR2 is SVGIG (reference sequence). The J segment lost 5 bases and the V segment lost 5 bases, leaving 11 bases of the junction unmatched. In nucleotides, the CDR3 is TGTGCCTGGGCGAAACAGGGGAAGATGACTGAAGCTTTCTTT. Residues: CAWAKQGKMTEAFF.

The chain links TRBV30 to TRBJ1-1; D is ambiguous. V lost 4 bases and J 3 bases, leaving 12 bases between the germline ends. CDR3 size: 13 residues. Per germline, CDR1 GTSNPN and CDR2 SVGIG (reference sequence). CDR3 residues: CAWIPARYTEAFF. CDR3 nucleotides: TGTGCCTGGATTCCAGCTCGCTACACTGAAGCTTTCTTT.

The chain uses TRBV11-2 and TRBJ2-1; D ambiguous. Germline CDR1 and CDR2: SGHAT and FQNNGV. The ends were cut back, 1 base at V and 10 bases at J, with 11 bases in the middle. The CDR3 extends over 13 amino acids. CDR3 sequence (DNA): TGTGCCAGCAGCTTAGCAGGTTTAAGAGAGCAGTTCTTC. It specifies CASSLAGLREQFF.